Following are 22 T cell receptor beta chains from one sample sequenced in a study of T cell repertoires in cytomegalovirus infection. Antigens for these TCRs are unknown. TCRdb re-derived calls from the reads in MiXCR, one entry per CDR3 protein. Altogether about 700,000 distinct CDR3 sequences are present, about 33% being singletons, with the ten largest covering about 20%. Specimen: cultured PBMCs, collected from culture after CMV antigen stimulation. Receptors originate from a human donor in good health (CMV status not recorded). Some clones in this sample may be carry-over from other donors' samples.

The chain has TRBV13 and TRBJ2-1, with TRBD2 identical over 16 bases. Per germline, CDR1 PRHDT and CDR2 FYEKMQ (reference sequence). The junction had 2 bases not matched to a gene; V was cut back by 5 bases and J by 4 bases. The CDR3 has 16 residues. In DNA form, the CDR3 reads TGTGCCAGCAGCACGGGACTAGCGGGAGGGTACAATGAGCAGTTCTTC. Translating it yields CASSTGLAGGYNEQFF.

This clonotype has a handful of counts. The chain joins TRBV19 to TRBJ1-5; D uncertain. In germline, CDR1 is LNHDA, CDR2 SQIVND (reference sequence). This CDR3 contains 15 residues. The V and J ends lost 1 base and 1 base respectively, with 8 bases between them. CDR3 protein: CASSIVGRSNQPQHF. CDR3 in DNA: TGTGCCAGTAGTATAGTTGGGCGGAGCAATCAGCCCCAGCATTTT.

This clonotype was counted many times. The genes are TRBV7-2 and TRBJ1-2, with D hard to call. Germline V gives CDR1 SGHTA, CDR2 FQGNSA. V dropped 3 bases and J dropped 8 bases, with 13 bases sitting between them. CDR3 length: 13 residues. DNA for the CDR3: TGTGCCAGCAGCTTGATTGTAGGCGAGGGCTACACCTTC. It specifies CASSLIVGEGYTF.

This sequence joins TRBV7-2 and TRBJ2-2; D is unresolved. This CDR3 has 15 residues. Trimming took off 4 bases at V and 5 bases at J, with 14 bases between the two ends. CDR1 and CDR2 from the germline V gene are SGHTA and FQGNSA. CDR3 amino acids: CASSSHLYGTGELFF. In DNA form, the CDR3 reads TGTGCCAGCAGCTCTCACTTGTACGGGACCGGGGAGCTGTTTTTT.

The chain combines TRBV11-2 with TRBJ2-4, with 11 bases fitting TRBD2. The germline V gene encodes CDR1 SGHAT and CDR2 FQNNGV. The trim removed 0 bases at V and 6 bases at J, leaving 7 bases unmatched. This CDR3 contains 17 residues. CDR3 residues: CASSLEPSGGRRNIQYF. The CDR3, as DNA: TGTGCCAGCAGCTTAGAGCCTAGCGGGGGGAGGAGAAACATTCAGTACTTC.

This clonotype was seen a few times. V and J are TRBV6-5 and TRBJ1-4; tentatively, D is TRBD1 (5 bases). The germline gives CDR1 MNHEY, CDR2 SVGAGI. The CDR3 loop spans 18 amino acids. V lost 1 base and J lost 7, with 22 bases in between. CDR3 coding DNA: TGTGCCAGCAGTTACTTTTTCGGGGCAGAACCGCCGAGTGAAAAACTGTTTTTT. Translated, it gives CASSYFFGAEPPSEKLFF.

This clonotype was found a few times. The chain is built from TRBV7-2 and TRBJ2-5; D not resolved. Germline V lookup: CDR1 SGHTA, CDR2 FQGNSA. The V and J ends lost 2 bases and 5 bases respectively, with 9 bases between them. The CDR3 has 13 residues. This chain's CDR3 is CASSLPSRETQYF. The CDR3 bases are TGTGCCAGCAGCTTACCGTCCCGGGAGACCCAGTACTTC.

The table lists this clonotype with a few counts. V and J are TRBV5-4 and TRBJ2-1; 7 bases match TRBD2. The V segment lost 4 bases and the J segment 3 bases; nucleotides outside the gene matches: 13. Germline assignment: CDR1 SGHNT and CDR2 YYREEE (reference sequence). This CDR3 has 17 amino acids. CDR3 DNA: TGTGCCAGCAGCAACCCACATGCGGGAGTCAACTACAATGAGCAGTTCTTC. This translates into CASSNPHAGVNYNEQFF.

This clonotype was seen only a few times. The CDR3 is CASSPGHPSYNEQFF. Here the CDR3 DNA reads TGTGCCAGCTCACCCGGACACCCCTCCTACAATGAGCAGTTCTTC. V usage is TRBV18 and J usage is TRBJ2-1; maybe TRBD1 (5 bases). There are 15 residues in the CDR3. V lost 3 bases to trimming and J lost 0 bases, with 9 bases between them. Germline values: CDR1 KGHSH, CDR2 LQKENI. The full variable domain, completed using reference TRBV18 and TRBJ2-1, is NAGVMQNPRHLVRRRGQEARLRCSPMKGHSHVYWYRQLPEEGLKFMVYLQKENIIDESGMPKERFSAEFPKEGPSILRIQQVVRGDSAAYFCASSPGHPSYNEQFFGPGTRLTVL.

This clonotype occurred a few times. The chain couples TRBV12-3 or TRBV12-4 to TRBJ2-1; 13 positions agree with TRBD2. The CDR3 is 13 amino acids. V was clipped by 6 bases and J by 14 bases; unmatched bases: 7. In DNA, the CDR3 is TGTGCCAGCAGGCCGGAACTAGCGGGAGGGAAGTTCTTC. Translating gives CASRPELAGGKFF.

The rearrangement joins TRBV4-1 to TRBJ2-7, with unresolved D. From germline, CDR1 is MGHRA and CDR2 YSYEKL. This CDR3 region has 15 residues. Trimming pared 1 base from V and 3 bases from J, leaving 13 bases between. CDR3 nucleotide sequence: TGCGCCAGCAGCCAAGTGTTTGGGGTTGGCTACGAGCAGTACTTC. Its translation: CASSQVFGVGYEQYF.

In the case of this clonotype: As the CDR3 is not closed by the conserved phenylalanine or tryptophan, this likely results from a read error. No DNA is shown, since the ends of the CDR3 on it are uncertain; the CDR3 is the one TCRdb lists. J is TRBJ1-1 and V is TRBV19. From germline, CDR1 is LNHDA and CDR2 SQIVND (reference sequence). Including both end residues, the CDR3 is 13 amino acids long. CDR3 sequence: CASSPDMNTEASL.

This chain joins TRBV12-3 or TRBV12-4 and TRBJ1-6; a weak D match, TRBD1 (5 bases). The CDR3 is 14 residues long. V was cut by 3 bases and J by 8 bases, with 11 bases left in between. CDR3 region: CASSFGGYDSPLHF. The CDR3 nucleotides read TGTGCCAGCAGTTTCGGGGGGTACGATTCACCCCTCCACTTT.

This chain uses TRBV27 with TRBJ2-3, with TRBD2 as a possible D gene (7 bases). Germline V gene data show CDR1 as MNHEY and CDR2 as SMNVEV (reference sequence). Trimming removed 3 bases at V and 5 bases at J, with 15 bases between. CDR3 length: 15 residues. The chain's CDR3 is CASSFGGLGGDTQYF. The CDR3 nucleotides are TGTGCCAGCAGTTTCGGAGGACTAGGGGGAGATACGCAGTATTTT.

The CDR3, as DNA: TGTGCCAGCAGTTGGTGGGGGACCAACTCTGGAAACACCATATATTTT. Its protein is CASSWWGTNSGNTIYF. The chain carries TRBV12-3 or TRBV12-4 and TRBJ1-3; tentative D call: TRBD1 (5 bases). V lost 4 bases and J 0 bases, leaving 13 bases between the germline ends. This CDR3 region has 16 residues.

This clonotype was recorded a few times. V is TRBV18 and J is TRBJ1-1; possibly TRBD1 for D (6 bases). The germline V and J ends were trimmed by 1 base and 4 bases, with 13 bases remaining between them. The length of the CDR3 is 15 residues. The germline V gene has CDR1 KGHSH and CDR2 LQKENI. The CDR3 bases are TGTGCCAGCTCACCACAGGACAGCAAGTTCACTGAAGCTTTCTTT. Translation: CASSPQDSKFTEAFF. Together with reference TRBV18 and TRBJ1-1, the CDR3 gives the full variable domain: NAGVMQNPRHLVRRRGQEARLRCSPMKGHSHVYWYRQLPEEGLKFMVYLQKENIIDESGMPKERFSAEFPKEGPSILRIQQVVRGDSAAYFCASSPQDSKFTEAFFGQGTRLTVV.

There are a few counts of this clonotype. The chain joins TRBV4-1 to TRBJ2-4; either TRBD1 or TRBD2 may fit D (5 bases each). The V end was cut by 1 base, the J end by 1 base, with 14 bases between. Per the germline V gene, CDR1 is MGHRA and CDR2 is YSYEKL. This CDR3 contains 17 residues. The CDR3 reads CASSQGVGGDAKNIQYF. As DNA, the CDR3 is TGCGCCAGCAGCCAAGGCGTCGGTGGGGACGCCAAAAACATTCAGTACTTC.

This clonotype was found many times. The V and J genes are TRBV7-2 and TRBJ1-5; 9 bases match TRBD1. CDR3 length: 14 amino acids. J was trimmed by 7 bases and V by 5 bases; bases with no gene match: 6. Per germline, CDR1 SGHTA and CDR2 FQGNSA. The CDR3 bases are TGTGCCAGCAGCGCCCGGGACAGGGCCCAGCCCCAGCATTTT. This sequence encodes CASSARDRAQPQHF.

V gene TRBV28 combines with J gene TRBJ1-1; D gene unclear. V was trimmed by 2 bases and J by 8 bases, leaving 15 bases between them. The germline V gene encodes CDR1 MDHEN and CDR2 SYDVKM. CDR3 length: 14 residues. The CDR3 sequence is CASSLVQLDREAFF. The CDR3 nucleotides read TGTGCCAGCAGTTTAGTACAGTTGGACCGAGAAGCTTTCTTT.

This chain joins TRBV6-8 and TRBJ2-1, with D maybe TRBD1 (6 bases). In germline, CDR1 is MNHGY, CDR2 SAAAGT. V lost 6 bases to trimming and J lost 1 base, with 13 bases between them. CDR3 length: 15 amino acids. The CDR3 loop is CASSGTGSSYNEQFF. CDR3 nucleotide sequence: TGTGCCAGCAGCGGAACAGGGTCTTCCTACAATGAGCAGTTCTTC.

The chain carries TRBV11-1 and TRBJ1-2; no definite D call. Trimming removed 5 bases at V and 3 bases at J, with 19 bases between. Germline CDR1 reads SGHAT; CDR2 reads FQDESV (reference sequence). CDR3 length: 16 amino acids. CDR3 loop: CASSPRGPDWDYGYTF. DNA for the CDR3: TGTGCCAGCAGCCCCCGCGGGCCCGACTGGGACTATGGCTACACCTTC.

Concerning this clonotype: Its ends do not fully match the called genes, so a read error is possible. The rearrangement uses TRBV19 and TRBJ2-1; D possibly matches TRBD1 or TRBD2 (7 bases each). The CDR3 sequence is 16 residues long. CDR1 and CDR2 from the germline V gene are LNHDA and SQIVND (reference sequence). The CDR3 protein is CAGSPSGGGSYNEQFF. CDR3 nucleotide sequence: TGTGCCGGTAGCCCCTCAGGGGGGGGGTCCTACAATGAGCAGTTCTTC.